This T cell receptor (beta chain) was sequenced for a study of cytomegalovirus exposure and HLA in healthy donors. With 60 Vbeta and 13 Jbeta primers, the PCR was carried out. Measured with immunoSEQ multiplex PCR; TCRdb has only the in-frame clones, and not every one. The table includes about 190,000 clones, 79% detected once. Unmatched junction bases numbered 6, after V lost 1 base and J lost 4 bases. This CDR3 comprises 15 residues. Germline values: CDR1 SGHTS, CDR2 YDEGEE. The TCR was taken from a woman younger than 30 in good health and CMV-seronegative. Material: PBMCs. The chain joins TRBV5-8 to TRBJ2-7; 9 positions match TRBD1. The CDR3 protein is CASSLYGTGTYEQYF. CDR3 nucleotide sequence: TGTGCCAGCAGCTTGTACGGGACAGGGACGTACGAGCAGTACTTC.